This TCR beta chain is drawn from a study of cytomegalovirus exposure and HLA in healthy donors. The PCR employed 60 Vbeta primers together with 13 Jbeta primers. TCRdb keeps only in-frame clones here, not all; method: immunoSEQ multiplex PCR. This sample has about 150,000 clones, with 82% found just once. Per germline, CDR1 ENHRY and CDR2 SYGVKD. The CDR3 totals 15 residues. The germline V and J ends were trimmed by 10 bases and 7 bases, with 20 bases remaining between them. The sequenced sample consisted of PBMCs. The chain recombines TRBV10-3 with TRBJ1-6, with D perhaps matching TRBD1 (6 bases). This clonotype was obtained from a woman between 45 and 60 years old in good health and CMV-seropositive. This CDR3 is CATRGADSSNSPLHF. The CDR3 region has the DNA TGTGCCACCAGAGGCGCGGACAGTTCAAATTCACCCCTCCACTTT.